One sample yielded the 18 T cell receptor beta chains listed below, sequenced in a study of cytomegalovirus exposure and HLA in healthy donors (dated by TCRdb to about 2017). The library came from the immunoSEQ multiplex PCR assay. For the multiplex PCR, a mixture combining 60 forward primers for TCR Vbeta segments and 13 reverse primers for TCR Jbeta segments was used. TCRdb obtained this table from immuneACCESS and retained in-frame rearrangements with V and J assigned. These tables miss some clones; where compared with another copy, unresolved V genes account for less than half of the shortfall, and the remainder is unexplained. The sample includes more than 90,000 clones, with approximately 85% observed a single time. The ten top clones hold around 3.9% of the sample. The source material was PBMCs. The receptors shown here come from a man aged 25 to 45 in good health and CMV-seronegative.

V gene TRBV12-5 combines with J gene TRBJ2-1; 8 bases match TRBD2. Germline V gives CDR1 LGHNT, CDR2 FRNRAP. V dropped 7 bases and J dropped 1; count of bases not matched to a gene: 21. The CDR3 runs 20 residues. The CDR3 DNA reads as TGTGCTAGTGCCCATACCCCCCTTATAGCGGGAATTTTATCCTACAATGAGCAGTTCTTC. Encoded protein: CASAHTPLIAGILSYNEQFF. The full variable domain, with the rest looked up from reference TRBV12-5 and TRBJ2-1, is DARVTQTPRHKVTEMGQEVTMRCQPILGHNTVFWYRQTMMQGLELLAYFRNRAPLDDSGMPKDRFSAEMPDATLATLKIQPSEPRDSAVYFCASAHTPLIAGILSYNEQFFGPGTRLTVL.

This chain uses TRBV29-1 with TRBJ1-1; 8 bases line up with TRBD1. This CDR3 spans 13 amino acids. Germline V gene lookup returns CDR1 SQVTM and CDR2 ANQGSEA. Trimming removed 7 bases from V and 2 bases from J; junction bases left unmatched: 6. CDR3 sequence reads: CSATGTGNTEAFF. The DNA for the CDR3 is TGCAGCGCCACCGGGACAGGCAACACTGAAGCTTTCTTT.

The rearrangement uses TRBV9 and TRBJ2-3; 8 nucleotides line up with TRBD1. The germline CDR1 and CDR2 sequences are SGDLS and YYNGEE. There are 15 residues in the CDR3. V dropped 0 bases and J dropped 3; count of bases not matched to a gene: 3. CDR3: CASSVARGRTDTQYF. Written as DNA, the CDR3 is TGTGCCAGCAGCGTAGCCAGGGGGCGAACAGATACGCAGTATTTT.

This clone was detected once. This chain links TRBV6-6 with TRBJ2-7, with 7 nucleotides matching TRBD2. CDR1 MNHNY and CDR2 SVGAGI come from the germline V gene (reference sequence). J lost 0 bases, V lost 0 bases, and 5 bases had no gene match. The CDR3 length is 16 residues. Here the CDR3 DNA reads TGTGCCAGCAGTTACTCGGCTGGCGGGGGCTCCTACGAGCAGTACTTC. Protein sequence: CASSYSAGGGSYEQYF.

The chain has TRBV5-4 and TRBJ1-1; the D gene is possibly TRBD1 (6 bases). This CDR3 is 15 amino acids long. CDR1 and CDR2 (germline): SGHNT, YYREEE (reference sequence). Trimming stripped 4 bases from V and 5 bases from J, with 18 bases between. CDR3 DNA sequence: TGTGCCAGCAGCCCGGAGGACAGATGGATGACTGAAGCTTTCTTT. It translates to CASSPEDRWMTEAFF.

The chain links TRBV15 to TRBJ2-7; D ambiguous. CDR1 is LNHNV, CDR2 YYDKDF, per germline (reference sequence). The CDR3 contains 13 residues. Trimming took off 0 bases at V and 3 bases at J, with 6 bases between the two ends. This CDR3 reads CATSRDLNYEQYF. The DNA of the CDR3 is TGTGCCACCAGCAGAGATCTTAACTACGAGCAGTACTTC.

The gene calls are TRBV21-1 and TRBJ1-1; the table's TRBD1 call for D was not verified on the DNA. TRBV21-1 is a known pseudogene. The CDR3 extends over 14 amino acids. CDR3 sequence (DNA): TGTGCCAGCAGCCCTCCGGGACACAACACTGAAGCTTTCTTT. This encodes CASSPPGHNTEAFF.

The rearrangement links TRBV7-6 to TRBJ1-1; tentative D call: TRBD1 (6 bases). V lost 1 base and J 6 bases, leaving 15 bases between the germline ends. The germline V gene has CDR1 SGHVS and CDR2 FNYEAQ. CDR3 length: 15 residues. CDR3 protein: CASSLERGRGSEAFF. The CDR3 DNA sequence: TGTGCCAGCAGCTTAGAAAGGGGCAGGGGCTCTGAAGCTTTCTTT.

Notes on this clone: The junction differs from germline at one of its ends, possibly a read error. CDR3 nucleotide sequence: TGTGCCAGCAGCCCCTTGGGACTAGCGGGGGGGTCGAATACCGGGGAGCTGTTTTTT. Translation: CASSPLGLAGGSNTGELFF. The V and J genes are TRBV5-6 and TRBJ2-2; TRBD2 matches at 16 bases. The CDR3 sequence is 19 residues long. In germline, CDR1 is SGHDT, CDR2 YYEEEE. Together with reference TRBV5-6 and TRBJ2-2, the CDR3 gives the full variable domain: DAGVTQSPTHLIKTRGQQVTLRCSPKSGHDTVSWYQQALGQGPQFIFQYYEEEERQRGNFPDRFSGHQFPNYSSELNVNALLLGDSALYLCASSPLGLAGGSNTGELFFGEGSRLTVL.

V usage is TRBV19 and J usage is TRBJ2-1, with D unresolved. Germline V gene lookup returns CDR1 LNHDA and CDR2 SQIVND (reference sequence). This CDR3 comprises 15 residues. Trimming took off 5 bases at V and 0 bases at J, with 11 bases between the two ends. CDR3 residues: CASSLRSPSYNEQFF. CDR3 coding DNA: TGTGCCAGTAGTCTCCGTAGCCCCTCCTACAATGAGCAGTTCTTC.

The CDR3 nucleotides are TGTGCCAGCAGTGGGACAGGGAACTATGGCTACACCTTC. This translates into CASSGTGNYGYTF. V gene TRBV27 combines with J gene TRBJ1-2; 9 bases align to TRBD1. V shed 5 bases, J shed 2 bases, and the junction held 0 bases outside the gene matches. There are 13 residues in the CDR3. CDR1 MNHEY and CDR2 SMNVEV come from the germline V gene (reference sequence).

The chain has TRBV11-1 and TRBJ2-5; D possibly corresponds to TRBD1 (6 bases). The CDR3 runs to 13 residues. From germline, CDR1 is SGHAT and CDR2 FQDESV (reference sequence). Trimming took off 7 bases at V and 5 bases at J, with 14 bases between the two ends. The CDR3 DNA is TGTGCCAGCACCGTGGGGGCTGGGGAGACCCAGTACTTC. Its protein is CASTVGAGETQYF.

This chain connects TRBV30 to TRBJ2-2; D remains unclear. This CDR3 comprises 14 residues. CDR1 and CDR2 (germline): GTSNPN, SVGIG (reference sequence). The V and J ends lost 0 bases and 1 base respectively, with 6 bases between them. In DNA form, the CDR3 reads TGTGCCTGGAGTGTAAGCTTGAACACCGGGGAGCTGTTTTTT. Protein sequence: CAWSVSLNTGELFF.

This clone was observed a few times. V gene TRBV13 combines with J gene TRBJ2-1; 10 nucleotides align to TRBD2. The J segment lost 7 bases and the V segment lost 5 bases, leaving 8 bases of the junction unmatched. This CDR3 is built from 15 residues. Looked up from germline, CDR1 is PRHDT and CDR2 is FYEKMQ (reference sequence). The CDR3 DNA reads TGTGCCAGCAGCCCTCGAGCGGGAGGGCCTAATGAGCAGTTCTTC. Its protein product is CASSPRAGGPNEQFF.

The rearrangement links TRBV10-3 to TRBJ1-1; D perhaps matches TRBD1 (5 bases). V was pared by 10 bases and J by 5 bases, with 17 bases between. CDR3 length equals 13 residues. The V gene's germline CDR1 is ENHRY and CDR2 SYGVKD. The CDR3 DNA is TGTGCCACCCGGGACTCCCTGGGGACTGAAGCTTTCTTT. Translation gives CATRDSLGTEAFF.

The V call is TRBV9, the J call TRBJ2-5; 7 bases align to TRBD2. The V segment lost 6 bases and the J segment 5 bases; nucleotides outside the gene matches: 10. The CDR3 runs 14 residues. Germline V CDR1 and CDR2: SGDLS, YYNGEE. CDR3 loop: CASNRGVRWETQYF. The DNA of the CDR3 is TGTGCCAGCAATCGGGGGGTTCGATGGGAGACCCAGTACTTC.

The V call is TRBV5-4, the J call TRBJ1-2; 8 bases map to TRBD1. J lost 6 bases, V lost 1 base, and 11 bases had no gene match. The CDR3 is made up of 16 amino acids. Germline CDR1 is SGHNT and CDR2 is YYREEE (reference sequence). In DNA form, the CDR3 reads TGTGCCAGCAGCTTGCCAGGGGGCGCATGGACCAATGGCTACACCTTC. Translating it yields CASSLPGGAWTNGYTF.

The chain is built from TRBV29-1 and TRBJ1-2; 9 nucleotides align to TRBD1. CDR1 and CDR2 (germline): SQVTM, ANQGSEA. This CDR3 has 16 amino acids. V trimming: 3 bases; J trimming: 8 bases; junction bases outside the gene matches: 16. Here the CDR3 reads CSVDSAPIQGAEGYTF. Written as DNA, the CDR3 is TGCAGCGTTGATTCGGCCCCCATACAGGGGGCAGAAGGCTACACCTTC.